One and the same sample provided the 11 T cell receptor beta chains below, sequenced in a study of shared clonotypes between healthy human individuals. TCRdb's table, derived via immunoSEQ multiplex PCR, lists solely in-frame clones and lacks some. Of approximately 840,000 clones in the sample, approximately 96% were seen once. As defined, naive CD8 cells were CD45RO-negative and positively selected for CCR7, with terminally differentiated effector memory CD45RA+ cells excluded. The specimen sequenced was naive CD8+ T cells sorted from blood. Receptors were obtained from a man younger than 40 in good health.

The chain employs TRBV28 and TRBJ2-1, with a weak D call TRBD2 (6 bases). V was cut by 3 bases and J by 9 bases, with 21 bases left in between. Germline V CDR1 and CDR2: MDHEN, SYDVKM. There are 16 residues in the CDR3. The CDR3 DNA reads as TGTGCCAGCAGTTTCCAGGAGGCCTTACTGGGGGGTGAGCAGTTCTTC. As protein: CASSFQEALLGGEQFF.

The CDR3: CASRIGQYQETQYF. The CDR3 DNA sequence: TGTGCCAGCAGAATCGGGCAGTATCAAGAGACCCAGTACTTC. The chain is built from TRBV6-1 and TRBJ2-5, with unresolved D. The CDR3 runs to 14 residues. Germline-derived CDR1 and CDR2 are MNHNS and SASEGT. V lost 6 bases, J lost 2 bases, and 13 bases lay in between.

The chain is built from TRBV9 and TRBJ1-2; 8 bases line up with TRBD1. The CDR3 extends over 16 amino acids. Per the germline V gene, CDR1 is SGDLS and CDR2 is YYNGEE. Trimming cost V 3 bases and J 4 bases; bases outside gene matches: 11. CDR3 loop: CASSGQSGGLFYGYTF. The CDR3 DNA reads TGTGCCAGCAGCGGACAATCAGGGGGCTTATTCTATGGCTACACCTTC.

CDR3 nucleotides: TGTGCCAGCAGTACCCAATCGACAGGGAACTATGGCTACACCTTC. It codes for CASSTQSTGNYGYTF. The rearrangement uses TRBV28 and TRBJ1-2; 7 bases align to TRBD1. The V gene end was trimmed by 5 bases and the J gene end by 2 bases; junction bases not matched to a gene: 8. This CDR3 comprises 15 residues. Germline values: CDR1 MDHEN, CDR2 SYDVKM.

This clone was recorded once. J is TRBJ2-7 and V is TRBV28, with D perhaps matching TRBD2 (5 bases). The CDR3 runs to 13 residues. V dropped 7 bases and J dropped 6 bases, with 16 bases sitting between them. Germline V gives CDR1 MDHEN, CDR2 SYDVKM. CDR3 region: CASKEDGELEQYF. For the CDR3, the DNA is TGTGCCAGCAAGGAGGACGGAGAACTCGAGCAGTACTTC. The full variable domain, its missing parts supplied by reference TRBV28 and TRBJ2-7, is DVKVTQSSRYLVKRTGEKVFLECVQDMDHENMFWYRQDPGLGLRLIYFSYDVKMKEKGDIPEGYSVSREKKERFSLILESASTNQTSMYLCASKEDGELEQYFGPGTRLTVT.

The chain carries TRBV10-3 and TRBJ2-1; 9 nucleotides align to TRBD2. The CDR3 has 15 amino acids. Trimming cost V 7 bases and J 10 bases; bases outside gene matches: 14. Germline CDR1 ENHRY, CDR2 SYGVKD. The CDR3 sequence: CAIIWGGTSSNEQFF. CDR3 DNA sequence: TGTGCCATCATTTGGGGGGGGACTAGCTCTAACGAGCAGTTCTTC.

This sequence joins TRBV29-1 and TRBJ1-2; D is perhaps TRBD1 (5 bases). The V gene lost 6 bases and the J gene lost 3 bases, with 14 bases spanning the gap. Germline V gene sequence: CDR1 SQVTM, CDR2 ANQGSEA. The CDR3 sequence is 13 residues long. CDR3 sequence reads: CSVPGRIDYGYTF. The CDR3 DNA sequence: TGCAGCGTACCGGGACGTATAGACTATGGCTACACCTTC. Complete variable domain (other parts from reference TRBV29-1 and TRBJ1-2): SAVISQKPSRDICQRGTSLTIQCQVDSQVTMMFWYRQQPGQSLTLIATANQGSEATYESGFVIDKFPISRPNLTFSTLTVSNMSPEDSSIYLCSVPGRIDYGYTFGSGTRLTVV.

This clone came up a few times. The chain recombines TRBV7-9 with TRBJ2-7; TRBD2 matches at 7 bases. V shed 1 base, J shed 2 bases, and the junction held 2 bases outside the gene matches. The length of the CDR3 is 14 residues. Germline values: CDR1 SEHNR, CDR2 FQNEAQ (reference sequence). As DNA, the CDR3 is TGTGCCAGCAGCTTAGGGACTAGACCCTACGAGCAGTACTTC. Translating gives CASSLGTRPYEQYF.

A single count supports this clone. The chain has TRBV13 and TRBJ2-1, with D uncertain. V was pared by 7 bases and J by 0 bases, with 10 bases between. CDR3 length: 14 amino acids. Germline V gives CDR1 PRHDT, CDR2 FYEKMQ (reference sequence). The CDR3 spells CASTLGNSYNEQFF. The CDR3 bases are TGTGCCAGCACCCTCGGAAACTCCTACAATGAGCAGTTCTTC.

The chain uses TRBV7-2 and TRBJ2-4; TRBD1 matches at 10 bases. This CDR3 is built from 15 residues. Germline values: CDR1 SGHTA, CDR2 FQGNSA. The V gene end was trimmed by 7 bases and the J gene end by 9 bases; junction bases not matched to a gene: 12. Written as DNA, the CDR3 is TGTGCCAGCAACCACCCCCGGGACAGGGGTAGCATTCAGTACTTC. Its protein product is CASNHPRDRGSIQYF.

This clone was recorded only once. V is TRBV7-6 and J is TRBJ2-7; 9 positions agree with TRBD2. With 3 bases clipped from V and 9 bases from J, the junction kept 9 bases outside the gene matches. CDR1 and CDR2 from the germline V gene are SGHVS and FNYEAQ. This CDR3 comprises 14 residues. Written as DNA, the CDR3 is TGTGCCAGCAGCTTGGCGGGAGGGGATCTCTGGCAGTACTTC. Amino acid sequence: CASSLAGGDLWQYF.